Below, 10 T cell receptor beta chains from the same sample are listed, as sequenced in a study of cytomegalovirus exposure and HLA in healthy donors. The study ran its PCR with 60 Vbeta and 13 Jbeta primers. Clones were sequenced by immunoSEQ multiplex PCR, and TCRdb holds only the in-frame ones, with some missing. The sample consists of roughly 100,000 clones, 83% of them appearing once. Sequenced: PBMCs. Every receptor here comes from a man between 18 and 35 years old in good health and CMV-seronegative.

J is TRBJ1-2 and V is TRBV5-1; tentative D call: TRBD1 (6 bases). CDR3 length equals 15 residues. Germline lookup yields CDR1 SGHRS and CDR2 YFSETQ. Trimming took off 1 base at V and 4 bases at J, with 14 bases between the two ends. The CDR3 is CASSLSGGSSYGYTF. Here the CDR3 DNA reads TGCGCCAGCAGCTTGTCGGGGGGCTCTAGCTATGGCTACACCTTC.

The chain has TRBV27 and TRBJ1-2, with 8 bases matching TRBD1. CDR1 and CDR2 (germline): MNHEY, SMNVEV (reference sequence). The CDR3 spans 16 residues. V trimming: 2 bases; J trimming: 4 bases; junction bases outside the gene matches: 9. The CDR3 DNA reads TGTGCCAGCAGTTTACAGCCCGCGGACAGGGTCTATGGCTACACCTTC. The encoded protein is CASSLQPADRVYGYTF.

The chain combines TRBV19 with TRBJ1-5; no firm D call. The V end lost 2 bases, the J end lost 3 bases, and 14 bases lay between the germline ends. The CDR3 runs 16 residues. The germline gives CDR1 LNHDA, CDR2 SQIVND (reference sequence). The CDR3 DNA is TGTGCCAGTAGTATATCTCGGCAGGTCATCAATCAGCCCCAGCATTTT. Translation: CASSISRQVINQPQHF.

CDR3 residues: CASSLGHRPTYEQYF. The CDR3 DNA is TGTGCCAGCAGCTTAGGACACCGCCCGACCTACGAGCAGTACTTC. The J gene is TRBJ2-7, the V gene TRBV5-4, with D possibly being TRBD1 (5 bases). The CDR3 is made up of 15 amino acids. Deletions cut 2 bases from V and 2 bases from J, with 14 bases between. The V gene's germline CDR1 is SGHNT and CDR2 YYREEE (reference sequence).

The chain carries TRBV4-3 and TRBJ2-2; D perhaps matches TRBD1 (5 bases). The CDR3 spans 15 residues. Between the trimmed V and J ends, which lost 1 base and 5 bases, there was a span of 11 bases. The germline V gene has CDR1 LGHNA and CDR2 YSLEER. CDR3 protein: CASSQVGAATGELFF. DNA of the CDR3: TGCGCCAGCAGCCAAGTAGGGGCAGCGACCGGGGAGCTGTTTTTT.

V and J are TRBV6-4 and TRBJ1-1; unclear D gene. V shed 0 bases and J shed 1 base, with 9 bases lying between them. The V gene's germline CDR1 is MRHNA and CDR2 SNTAGT. This CDR3 contains 15 residues. CDR3 in amino acids: CASSDSSRRNTEAFF. In DNA form, the CDR3 reads TGTGCCAGCAGTGACTCGTCGCGGAGGAACACTGAAGCTTTCTTT.

The genes are TRBV27 and TRBJ2-3, with 12 bases lining up with TRBD2. Germline CDR1 is MNHEY and CDR2 is SMNVEV (reference sequence). This CDR3 spans 16 amino acids. With V trimmed by 5 bases and J by 2 bases, 5 bases remained unmatched. The CDR3 spells CASSPGLAGLTDTQYF. CDR3 in DNA: TGTGCCAGCAGTCCCGGACTAGCGGGACTCACAGATACGCAGTATTTT.

In DNA form, the CDR3 reads TGTGCCAGCAGCTTTAAGACAGGGACCAACTATGGCTACACCTTC. Amino acids: CASSFKTGTNYGYTF. The gene calls are TRBV7-2 and TRBJ1-2, with 7 bases that match TRBD1. The CDR3 totals 15 residues. Germline CDR1 SGHTA, CDR2 FQGNSA. The junction had 6 bases not matched to a gene; V was cut back by 3 bases and J by 2 bases.

This sequence joins TRBV25-1 and TRBJ2-5, with 13 bases that match TRBD2. The V gene end was trimmed by 8 bases and the J gene end by 3 bases; junction bases not matched to a gene: 3. Germline V CDR1 and CDR2: MGHDK, SYGVNS. The CDR3 runs to 14 residues. The CDR3 sequence is CASETSGRKETQYF. The CDR3 nucleotides are TGTGCCAGCGAGACTAGCGGGAGGAAAGAGACCCAGTACTTC.

The chain carries TRBV14 and TRBJ2-7, with D uncertain. CDR1 is SGHDN and CDR2 is FVKESK in the germline V gene. Trimming left V 1 base short and J 5 bases short, with 9 bases between. The CDR3 covers 13 residues. As DNA, the CDR3 is TGTGCCAGCAGCCAAGTACAGACGAACGAGCAGTACTTC. Encoded protein: CASSQVQTNEQYF. Complete variable domain (other parts from reference TRBV14 and TRBJ2-7): EAGVTQFPSHSVIEKGQTVTLRCDPISGHDNLYWYRRVMGKEIKFLLHFVKESKQDESGMPNNRFLAERTGGTYSTLKVQPAELEDSGVYFCASSQVQTNEQYFGPGTRLTVT.